This entry lists 26 T cell receptor beta chains sequenced from one sample in a study of T cell changes during pregnancy in multiple sclerosis. Produced via immunoSEQ multiplex PCR; TCRdb's table is partial and in-frame only. The sample has 30,000 to 40,000 clones, around 90% seen once. This material consisted of CD8+ T cells from peripheral blood mononuclear cells, taken in the third trimester of pregnancy. The receptors were sampled from a female donor with multiple sclerosis, enrolled in a pregnancy study.

The chain links TRBV30 to TRBJ1-1, with 7 bases matching TRBD1. This CDR3 is built from 13 residues. Trimming took 0 bases from V and 4 from J; bases not matched to a gene: 2. The V gene's germline CDR1 is GTSNPN and CDR2 SVGIG (reference sequence). DNA of the CDR3: TGTGCCTGGAGTGTACAGGGGCCCACTGAAGCTTTCTTT. Its translation: CAWSVQGPTEAFF.

Details on this clone: This CDR3 is also generated by other DNA sequences in the sample. V usage is TRBV30 and J usage is TRBJ1-1, with D possibly TRBD1 on 5 matching bases. CDR3 length: 16 amino acids. The germline V and J ends were trimmed by 0 bases and 0 bases, with 14 bases remaining between them. Germline V gene lookup returns CDR1 GTSNPN and CDR2 SVGIG (reference sequence). The CDR3 nucleotides read TGTGCCTGGAGTGTATTAATAAGGGGCGTGAACACTGAAGCTTTCTTT. It specifies CAWSVLIRGVNTEAFF.

The gene calls are TRBV7-8 and TRBJ2-5; 8 bases align to TRBD1. The trim removed 4 bases at V and 2 bases at J, leaving 3 bases unmatched. From germline, CDR1 is SGHVS and CDR2 FQNEAQ. There are 14 residues in the CDR3. Written as DNA, the CDR3 is TGTGCCAGCAGCTCCCGGACAGGGCAAGAGACCCAGTACTTC. Residues: CASSSRTGQETQYF. Full variable domain (remainder filled in from reference TRBV7-8 and TRBJ2-5): GAGVSQSPRYKVAKRGQDVALRCDPISGHVSLFWYQQALGQGPEFLTYFQNEAQLDKSGLPSDRFFAERPEGSVSTLKIQRTQQEDSAVYLCASSSRTGQETQYFGPGTRLLVL.

The V and J genes are TRBV5-6 and TRBJ2-7, with D unresolved. The V gene's germline CDR1 is SGHDT and CDR2 YYEEEE. The CDR3 extends over 12 amino acids. Trimming shortened V by 4 bases and J by 3 bases, and 8 bases separated the two germline ends. The CDR3 bases are TGTGCCAGCAGCCATTCAAACTACGAGCAGTACTTC. This translates into CASSHSNYEQYF.

The chain links TRBV7-9 to TRBJ2-5, with 11 bases lining up with TRBD2. CDR3 length: 17 amino acids. The germline gives CDR1 SEHNR, CDR2 FQNEAQ (reference sequence). With V trimmed by 2 bases and J by 1 base, 6 bases remained unmatched. CDR3 sequence (DNA): TGTGCCAGCAGCTTACTAGCGGGGGGACACTCCCAAGAGACCCAGTACTTC. This encodes CASSLLAGGHSQETQYF. Full variable domain (outside the CDR3, taken from reference TRBV7-9 and TRBJ2-5): DTGVSQNPRHKITKRGQNVTFRCDPISEHNRLYWYRQTLGQGPEFLTYFQNEAQLEKSRLLSDRFSAERPKGSFSTLEIQRTEQGDSAMYLCASSLLAGGHSQETQYFGPGTRLLVL.

The rearrangement joins TRBV4-2 to TRBJ2-7, with 12 positions matching TRBD1. Germline CDR1 and CDR2: LGHNA and YNFKEQ. The CDR3 runs to 15 residues. J lost 5 bases, V lost 0 bases, and 2 bases had no gene match. The CDR3 sequence: CASSQEGQGADEQYF. CDR3 sequence (DNA): TGTGCCAGCAGCCAAGAGGGACAGGGGGCGGACGAGCAGTACTTC.

V gene TRBV9 combines with J gene TRBJ1-1, with D unresolved. The CDR3 spans 14 residues. Trimming took 0 bases from V and 3 from J, leaving 9 bases between them. Looked up from germline, CDR1 is SGDLS and CDR2 is YYNGEE. Here the CDR3 DNA reads TGTGCCAGCAGCGTAGCCATGAGGGACACTGAAGCTTTCTTT. Its translation: CASSVAMRDTEAFF. Drawing the rest from reference TRBV9 and TRBJ1-1, the complete variable domain is DSGVTQTPKHLITATGQRVTLRCSPRSGDLSVYWYQQSLDQGLQFLIQYYNGEERAKGNILERFSAQQFPDLHSELNLSSLELGDSALYFCASSVAMRDTEAFFGQGTRLTVV.

The rearrangement uses TRBV7-9 and TRBJ1-4; TRBD1 might be the D (6 bases). Per germline, CDR1 SEHNR and CDR2 FQNEAQ (reference sequence). V was cut by 1 base and J by 8 bases, with 11 bases left in between. The CDR3 sequence is 14 residues long. The CDR3 region is CASSLVGRGEKLFF. CDR3 nucleotide sequence: TGTGCCAGCAGCTTAGTGGGCAGGGGAGAAAAACTGTTTTTT.

The chain recombines TRBV2 with TRBJ2-2; no definite D call. This CDR3 comprises 18 residues. V shed 2 bases and J shed 0 bases, with 16 bases lying between them. The germline gives CDR1 SNHLY, CDR2 FYNNEI. CDR3: CASSESLPISTNTGELFF. CDR3 bases: TGTGCCAGCAGTGAATCCCTCCCGATCAGTACGAACACCGGGGAGCTGTTTTTT.

V is TRBV7-8 and J is TRBJ2-7; maybe TRBD1 (6 bases). This CDR3 has 16 amino acids. The germline V and J ends were trimmed by 5 bases and 3 bases, with 20 bases remaining between them. The germline V gene has CDR1 SGHVS and CDR2 FQNEAQ. The CDR3 loop is CASSTLTPGADYEQYF. The CDR3 coding sequence is TGTGCCAGCAGCACGCTAACGCCAGGGGCGGACTACGAGCAGTACTTC.

The rearrangement uses TRBV2 and TRBJ2-5; 12 nucleotides line up with TRBD2. The CDR3 contains 15 residues. Trimming at V came to 6 bases and at J to 0 bases, leaving 2 bases not matched to a gene. The germline CDR1 and CDR2 sequences are SNHLY and FYNNEI. DNA for the CDR3: TGTGCCAGCAGGCTAGCGGGGGGGTACCAAGAGACCCAGTACTTC. Translation: CASRLAGGYQETQYF.

The chain joins TRBV4-3 to TRBJ2-6; D remains ambiguous. V lost 1 base and J 0 bases, leaving 4 bases between the germline ends. CDR3 length: 15 residues. Germline V CDR1 and CDR2: LGHNA, YSLEER. CDR3 nucleotides: TGCGCCAGCAGCCAAGGGAGCTCTGGGGCCAACGTCCTGACTTTC. This encodes CASSQGSSGANVLTF.

The chain combines TRBV4-1 with TRBJ2-1; a weak D match, TRBD1 (5 bases). V lost 1 base to trimming and J lost 6 bases, with 10 bases between them. The CDR3 is 14 amino acids. The V gene's germline CDR1 is MGHRA and CDR2 YSYEKL. The CDR3 bases are TGCGCCAGCAGCCAAGGGGGCCCCCCCAATGAGCAGTTCTTC. Its translation: CASSQGGPPNEQFF.

A single count supports this clone. The rearrangement links TRBV11-2 to TRBJ1-1; 7 nucleotides match TRBD1. Germline CDR1 reads SGHAT; CDR2 reads FQNNGV. The ends lost 4 bases at V and 6 bases at J; junction bases unmatched: 8. CDR3 size: 14 residues. In nucleotides, the CDR3 is TGTGCCAGCAGCTCCCCCGGGACAGACCCTGAAGCTTTCTTT. Translating it yields CASSSPGTDPEAFF.

This rearrangement joins TRBV10-3 to TRBJ1-2; 8 bases are a match to TRBD1. J was trimmed by 5 bases and V by 6 bases; bases with no gene match: 8. CDR3 length: 14 residues. CDR1 ENHRY and CDR2 SYGVKD come from the germline V gene. In DNA form, the CDR3 reads TGTGCCATCAGCTCGGGACAGGCCAGTTATGGCTACACCTTC. Amino acid sequence: CAISSGQASYGYTF.

A few counts support this clone. This chain joins TRBV4-3 and TRBJ2-5; 8 bases match TRBD2. The J call may be wrong; the DNA end is better matched by TRBJ2-7. The CDR3 spans 13 residues. Germline assignment: CDR1 LGHNA and CDR2 YSLEER. DNA for the CDR3: TGCGCCAGCAGCCCACCCGGGGGGGACGAGCAGTACTTC. It codes for CASSPPGGDEQYF.

The chain is built from TRBV18 and TRBJ2-7; TRBD2 might be the D (6 bases). V shed 9 bases and J shed 2 bases, with 14 bases lying between them. The CDR3 loop spans 13 amino acids. Germline lookup yields CDR1 KGHSH and CDR2 LQKENI. The CDR3 nucleotides read TGTGCCAGGAGGACGGGGGACGCCTACGAGCAGTACTTC. This translates into CARRTGDAYEQYF.

The chain links TRBV18 to TRBJ1-2; D is possibly TRBD1 (6 bases). CDR1 is KGHSH and CDR2 is LQKENI in the germline V gene. CDR3 length: 15 amino acids. The V and J ends lost 3 bases and 8 bases respectively, with 19 bases between them. Here the CDR3 reads CASSPAQGSTGGYTF. DNA for the CDR3: TGTGCCAGCTCACCGGCGCAGGGGAGTACGGGAGGCTACACCTTC. Looking up the rest from reference TRBV18 and TRBJ1-2 gives the full variable domain: NAGVMQNPRHLVRRRGQEARLRCSPMKGHSHVYWYRQLPEEGLKFMVYLQKENIIDESGMPKERFSAEFPKEGPSILRIQQVVRGDSAAYFCASSPAQGSTGGYTFGSGTRLTVV.

V usage is TRBV7-3 and J usage is TRBJ1-6; 7 bases agree with TRBD1. The CDR3 is 15 residues long. The J segment lost 8 bases and the V segment lost 2 bases, leaving 6 bases of the junction unmatched. Germline CDR1 reads SGHTA; CDR2 reads FQGTGA. CDR3 DNA: TGTGCCAGCAGCTTAGATGGGACAGTAGATTCACCCCTCCACTTT. Its translation: CASSLDGTVDSPLHF.

The chain carries TRBV9 and TRBJ1-2, with D possibly being TRBD1 (6 bases). Germline CDR1 and CDR2: SGDLS and YYNGEE. There are 16 residues in the CDR3. Deletions cut 0 bases from V and 6 bases from J, with 18 bases between. CDR3 sequence (DNA): TGTGCCAGCAGCGTAGAGTGGGACACCATATGGGATGGCTACACCTTC. Its translation is CASSVEWDTIWDGYTF.

The DNA for the CDR3 is TGCGCCAGCAGCCAAAATTGGGGGACAGGGGGGACCGGGGAGCTGTTTTTT. It encodes CASSQNWGTGGTGELFF. The chain uses TRBV4-3 and TRBJ2-2; 11 bases are a match to TRBD1. CDR1 and CDR2 from the germline V gene are LGHNA and YSLEER. There are 17 residues in the CDR3. With 2 bases clipped from V and 5 bases from J, the junction kept 7 bases outside the gene matches.

The gene calls are TRBV4-1 and TRBJ1-1; 8 nucleotides align to TRBD1. V lost 3 bases to trimming and J lost 2 bases; unmatched junction nucleotides: 5. The CDR3 runs 15 residues. Germline V gene data show CDR1 as MGHRA and CDR2 as YSYEKL. CDR3 nucleotide sequence: TGCGCCAGCAGCCATGATGGACAGGGAAACACTGAAGCTTTCTTT. The encoded protein is CASSHDGQGNTEAFF.

The chain recombines TRBV19 with TRBJ2-1, with D unclear. With 6 bases removed from V and 5 bases from J, the gap between germline ends came to 14 bases. CDR1 is LNHDA, CDR2 SQIVND, per germline (reference sequence). The CDR3 covers 14 residues. The CDR3 sequence is CASRATSVDNEQFF. The CDR3 DNA is TGTGCCAGTAGAGCGACCAGCGTAGACAATGAGCAGTTCTTC.

The chain links TRBV7-9 to TRBJ2-5; 8 bases line up with TRBD2. CDR1 and CDR2 (germline): SEHNR, FQNEAQ (reference sequence). The V and J ends lost 4 bases and 2 bases, in that order; junction bases with no gene match: 18. The CDR3 spans 19 residues. The CDR3: CASSSFSGGRGWGQETQYF. CDR3 bases: TGTGCCAGCAGCTCCTTCAGCGGGGGCCGTGGTTGGGGGCAAGAGACCCAGTACTTC. The whole variable domain, filled in from reference TRBV7-9 and TRBJ2-5, reads DTGVSQNPRHKITKRGQNVTFRCDPISEHNRLYWYRQTLGQGPEFLTYFQNEAQLEKSRLLSDRFSAERPKGSFSTLEIQRTEQGDSAMYLCASSSFSGGRGWGQETQYFGPGTRLLVL.

This chain links TRBV4-1 with TRBJ2-3; D is ambiguous. V lost 5 bases and J 2 bases, leaving 8 bases between the germline ends. Germline lookup yields CDR1 MGHRA and CDR2 YSYEKL. The CDR3 is made up of 13 amino acids. In nucleotides, the CDR3 is TGCGCCAGCAGCAATACAGTCACAGATACGCAGTATTTT. Residues: CASSNTVTDTQYF.

V and J are TRBV7-3 and TRBJ2-5; 10 bases line up with TRBD1. Germline V CDR1 and CDR2: SGHTA, FQGTGA. The CDR3 loop spans 14 amino acids. The ends lost 5 bases at V and 5 bases at J; junction bases unmatched: 5. CDR3 nucleotide sequence: TGTGCCAGCAGCCTGACAGGGGGCTGGGAGACCCAGTACTTC. Translation gives CASSLTGGWETQYF.